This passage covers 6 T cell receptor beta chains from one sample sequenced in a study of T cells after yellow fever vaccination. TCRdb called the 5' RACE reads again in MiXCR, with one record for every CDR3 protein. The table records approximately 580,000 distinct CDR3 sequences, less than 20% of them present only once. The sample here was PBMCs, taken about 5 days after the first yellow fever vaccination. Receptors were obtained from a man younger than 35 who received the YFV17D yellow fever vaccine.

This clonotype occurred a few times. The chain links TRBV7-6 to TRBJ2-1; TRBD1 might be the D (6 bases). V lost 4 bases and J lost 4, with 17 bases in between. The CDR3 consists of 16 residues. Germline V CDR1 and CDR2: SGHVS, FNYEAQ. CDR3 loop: CASSSPGTTHYNEQFF. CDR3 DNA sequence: TGTGCCAGCAGCTCTCCTGGGACAACTCATTACAATGAGCAGTTCTTC.

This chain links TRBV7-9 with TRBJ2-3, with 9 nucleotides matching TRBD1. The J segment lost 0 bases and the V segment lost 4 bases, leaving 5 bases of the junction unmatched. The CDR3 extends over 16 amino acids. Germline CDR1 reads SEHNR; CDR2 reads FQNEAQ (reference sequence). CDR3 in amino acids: CASSSRGQGSTDTQYF. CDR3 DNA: TGTGCCAGCAGCTCCCGTGGACAGGGGAGCACAGATACGCAGTATTTT.

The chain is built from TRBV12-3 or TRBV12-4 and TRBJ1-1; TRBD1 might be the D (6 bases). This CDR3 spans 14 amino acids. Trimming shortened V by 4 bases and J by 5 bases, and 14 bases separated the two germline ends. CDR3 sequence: CASSWRGGRTEAFF. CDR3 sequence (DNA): TGTGCCAGCAGTTGGAGGGGGGGACGAACTGAAGCTTTCTTT.

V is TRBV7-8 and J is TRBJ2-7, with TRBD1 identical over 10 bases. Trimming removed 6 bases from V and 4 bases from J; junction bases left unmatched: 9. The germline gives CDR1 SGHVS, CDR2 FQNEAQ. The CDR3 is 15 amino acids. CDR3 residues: CASSREGQGTYEQYF. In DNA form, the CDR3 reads TGTGCCAGCAGTCGGGAGGGACAGGGGACATACGAGCAGTACTTC.

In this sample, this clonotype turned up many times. In DNA form, the CDR3 reads TGCGCCAGCAGCCAAGTTACAGCGGGGGCCCAAGAGACCCAGTACTTC. The encoded protein is CASSQVTAGAQETQYF. J is TRBJ2-5 and V is TRBV4-3; 8 positions agree with TRBD2. Trimming removed 1 base from V and 1 base from J; junction bases left unmatched: 5. This CDR3 is 16 amino acids long. Germline assignment: CDR1 LGHNA and CDR2 YSLEER.

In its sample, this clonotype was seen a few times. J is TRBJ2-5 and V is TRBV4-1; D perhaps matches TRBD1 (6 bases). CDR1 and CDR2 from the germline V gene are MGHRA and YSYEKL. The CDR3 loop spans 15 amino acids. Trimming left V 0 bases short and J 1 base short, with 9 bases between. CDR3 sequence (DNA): TGCGCCAGCAGCCAAGATCTACAGGGCCAAGAGACCCAGTACTTC. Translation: CASSQDLQGQETQYF.